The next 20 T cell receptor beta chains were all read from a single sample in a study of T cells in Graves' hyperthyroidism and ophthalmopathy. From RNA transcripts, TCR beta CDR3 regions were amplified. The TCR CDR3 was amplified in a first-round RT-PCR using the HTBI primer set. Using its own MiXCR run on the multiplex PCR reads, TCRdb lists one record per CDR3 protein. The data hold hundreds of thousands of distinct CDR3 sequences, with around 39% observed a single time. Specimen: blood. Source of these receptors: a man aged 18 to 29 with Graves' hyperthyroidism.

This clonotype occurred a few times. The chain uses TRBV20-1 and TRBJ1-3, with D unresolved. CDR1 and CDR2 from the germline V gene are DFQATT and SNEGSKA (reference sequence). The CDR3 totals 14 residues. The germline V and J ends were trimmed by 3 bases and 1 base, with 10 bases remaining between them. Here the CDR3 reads CSASDPGSGNTIYF. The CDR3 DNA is TGCAGTGCTAGCGACCCTGGGTCTGGAAACACCATATATTTT.

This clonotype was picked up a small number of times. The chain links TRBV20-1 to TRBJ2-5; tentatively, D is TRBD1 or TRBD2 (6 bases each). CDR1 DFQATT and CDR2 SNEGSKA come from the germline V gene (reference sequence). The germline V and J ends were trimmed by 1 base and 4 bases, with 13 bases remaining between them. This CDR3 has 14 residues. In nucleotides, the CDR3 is TGCAGTGCTAGAGGGGGGGCTTCATCAGAGACCCAGTACTTC. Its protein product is CSARGGASSETQYF.

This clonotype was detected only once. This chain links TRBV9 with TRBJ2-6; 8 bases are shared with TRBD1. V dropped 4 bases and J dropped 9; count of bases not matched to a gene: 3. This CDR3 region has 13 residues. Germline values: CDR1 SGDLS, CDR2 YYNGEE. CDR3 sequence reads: CASSLDRVNVLTF. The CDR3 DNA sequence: TGTGCCAGCAGCTTGGACAGGGTCAACGTCCTGACTTTC.

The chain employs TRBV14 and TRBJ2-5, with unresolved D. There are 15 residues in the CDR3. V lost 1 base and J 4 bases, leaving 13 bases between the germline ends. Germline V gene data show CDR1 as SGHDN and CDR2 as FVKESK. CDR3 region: CASSQVAHPSETQYF. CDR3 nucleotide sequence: TGTGCCAGCAGCCAAGTGGCCCATCCTTCAGAGACCCAGTACTTC.

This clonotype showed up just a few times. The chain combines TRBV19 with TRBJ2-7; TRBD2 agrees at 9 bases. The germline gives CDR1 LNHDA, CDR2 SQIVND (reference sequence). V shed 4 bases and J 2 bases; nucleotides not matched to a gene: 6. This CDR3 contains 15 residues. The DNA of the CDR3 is TGTGCCAGTAGTACCCCAGCGGGAGGAACCTACGAGCAGTACTTC. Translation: CASSTPAGGTYEQYF.

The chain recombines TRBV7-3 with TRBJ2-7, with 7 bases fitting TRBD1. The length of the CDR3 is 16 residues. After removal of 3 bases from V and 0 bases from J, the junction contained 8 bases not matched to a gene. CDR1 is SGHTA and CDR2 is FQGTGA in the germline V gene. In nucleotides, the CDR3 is TGTGCCAGCAGCTTGGAAGGGGGCGGTTTCTCCTACGAGCAGTACTTC. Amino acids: CASSLEGGGFSYEQYF.

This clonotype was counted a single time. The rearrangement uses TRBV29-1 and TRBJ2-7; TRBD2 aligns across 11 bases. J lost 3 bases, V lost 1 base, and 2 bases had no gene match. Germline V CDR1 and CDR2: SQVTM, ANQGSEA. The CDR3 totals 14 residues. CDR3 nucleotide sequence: TGCAGCGTTGAAGGACTAGCGGGACTCTACGAGCAGTACTTC. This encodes CSVEGLAGLYEQYF.

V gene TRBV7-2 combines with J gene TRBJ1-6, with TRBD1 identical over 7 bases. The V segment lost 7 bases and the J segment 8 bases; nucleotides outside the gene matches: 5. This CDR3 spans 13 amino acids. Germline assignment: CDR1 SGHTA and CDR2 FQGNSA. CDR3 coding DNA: TGTGCCAGCATGGGGACAGCGGATTCACCCCTCCACTTT. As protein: CASMGTADSPLHF.

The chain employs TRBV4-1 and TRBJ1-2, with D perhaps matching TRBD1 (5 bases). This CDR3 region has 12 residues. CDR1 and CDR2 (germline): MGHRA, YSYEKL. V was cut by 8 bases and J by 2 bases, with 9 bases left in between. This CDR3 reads CASGTPNYGYTF. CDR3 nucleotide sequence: TGCGCCAGCGGGACGCCGAACTATGGCTACACCTTC.

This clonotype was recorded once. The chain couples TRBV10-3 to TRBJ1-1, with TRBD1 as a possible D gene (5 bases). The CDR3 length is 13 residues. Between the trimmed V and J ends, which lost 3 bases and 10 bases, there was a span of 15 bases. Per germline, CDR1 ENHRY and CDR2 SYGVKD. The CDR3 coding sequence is TGTGCCATCAGTGAAATTTCAGGGCAAGGAGCTTTCTTT. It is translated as CAISEISGQGAFF.

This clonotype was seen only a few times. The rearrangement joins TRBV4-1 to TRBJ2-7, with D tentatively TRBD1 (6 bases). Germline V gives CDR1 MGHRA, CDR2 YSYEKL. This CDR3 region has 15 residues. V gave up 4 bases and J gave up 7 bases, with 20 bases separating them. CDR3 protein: CASSLRGAVTVEQYF. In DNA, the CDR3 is TGCGCCAGCAGCCTCAGGGGAGCGGTTACGGTGGAGCAGTACTTC.

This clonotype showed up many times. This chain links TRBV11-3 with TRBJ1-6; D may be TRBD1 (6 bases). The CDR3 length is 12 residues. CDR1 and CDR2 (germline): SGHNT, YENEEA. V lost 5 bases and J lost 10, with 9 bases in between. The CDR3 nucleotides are TGTGCCAGCAGCCAGGGGATATCACCCCTCCACTTT. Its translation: CASSQGISPLHF. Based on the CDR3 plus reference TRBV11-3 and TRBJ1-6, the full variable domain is EAGVVQSPRYKIIEKKQPVAFWCNPISGHNTLYWYLQNLGQGPELLIRYENEEAVDDSQLPKDRFSAERLKGVDSTLKIQPAELGDSAVYLCASSQGISPLHFGNGTRLTVT.

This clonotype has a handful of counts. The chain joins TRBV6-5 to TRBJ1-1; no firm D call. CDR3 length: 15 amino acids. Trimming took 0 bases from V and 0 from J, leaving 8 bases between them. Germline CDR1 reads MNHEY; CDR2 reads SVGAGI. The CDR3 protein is CASSYSSNVNTEAFF. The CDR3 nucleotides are TGTGCCAGCAGTTACTCCTCGAATGTGAACACTGAAGCTTTCTTT.

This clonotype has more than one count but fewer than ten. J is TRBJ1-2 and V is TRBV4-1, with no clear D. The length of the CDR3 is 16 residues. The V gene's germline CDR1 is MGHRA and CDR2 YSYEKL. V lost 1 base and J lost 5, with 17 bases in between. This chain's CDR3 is CASSQVASRDPYGYTF. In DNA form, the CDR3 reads TGCGCCAGCAGCCAAGTAGCTAGCCGGGATCCATATGGCTACACCTTC.

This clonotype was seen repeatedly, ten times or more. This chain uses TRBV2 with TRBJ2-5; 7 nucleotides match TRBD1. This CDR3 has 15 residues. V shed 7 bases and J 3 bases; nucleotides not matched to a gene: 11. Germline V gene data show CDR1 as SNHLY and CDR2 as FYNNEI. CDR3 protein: CASTRDSLREETQYF. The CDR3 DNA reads TGTGCCAGCACTCGGGACAGCTTAAGGGAAGAGACCCAGTACTTC.

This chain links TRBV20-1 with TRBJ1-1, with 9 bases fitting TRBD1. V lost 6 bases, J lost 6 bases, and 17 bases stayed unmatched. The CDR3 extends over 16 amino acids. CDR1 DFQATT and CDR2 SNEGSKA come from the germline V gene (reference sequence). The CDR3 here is CSASVQAGTGRPEAFF. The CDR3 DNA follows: TGCAGTGCCAGCGTACAAGCCGGGACAGGGAGACCTGAAGCTTTCTTT.

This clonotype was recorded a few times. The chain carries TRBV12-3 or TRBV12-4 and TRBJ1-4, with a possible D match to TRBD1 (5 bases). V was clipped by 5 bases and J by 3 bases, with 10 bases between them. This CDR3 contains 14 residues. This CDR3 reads CASSRDRPNEKLFF. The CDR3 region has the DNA TGTGCCAGCAGTCGCGACAGACCTAATGAAAAACTGTTTTTT.

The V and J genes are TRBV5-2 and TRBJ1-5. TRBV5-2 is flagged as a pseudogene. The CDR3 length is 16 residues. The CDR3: CASSLIGDGINQPQHF. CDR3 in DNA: TGTGCCAGCAGTTTGATCGGAGACGGTATCAATCAGCCCCAGCATTTT.

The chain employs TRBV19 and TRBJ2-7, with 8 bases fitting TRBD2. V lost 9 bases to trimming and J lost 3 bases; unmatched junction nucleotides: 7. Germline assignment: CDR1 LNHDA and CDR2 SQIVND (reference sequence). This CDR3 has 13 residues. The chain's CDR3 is CASPGGTLYEQYF. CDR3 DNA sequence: TGTGCCAGCCCGGGGGGGACCCTCTACGAGCAGTACTTC.

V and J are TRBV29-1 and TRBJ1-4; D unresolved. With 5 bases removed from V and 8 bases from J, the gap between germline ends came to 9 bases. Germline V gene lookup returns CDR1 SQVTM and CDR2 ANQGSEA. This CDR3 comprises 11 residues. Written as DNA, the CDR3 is TGCAGCGTTAGCGCTTGGGAAAAACTGTTTTTT. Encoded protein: CSVSAWEKLFF.